This entry features one T cell receptor beta chain sequence. The target of this receptor is not known. Within one base of it there is no much larger clone, and no base qualities were kept. Separate from the approximately 670-subject first cohort, the validation cohort of more than 90 subjects was the group to which the donors belonged. Libraries came from the immunoSEQ multiplex PCR assay. Regarding the original processing steps: A statistical classification framework was built to diagnose cytomegalovirus status from the catalog of TCR beta chain sequences. What TCRdb holds here is the immuneACCESS table cut down to in-frame rearrangements. Part of the clones is not present; checked against another copy, under half of the missing clones reflect an unresolved V gene, and the others are unexplained. That table supplies the V and J calls and clone size; D and trimming were determined from the DNA. This sample lists about 120,000 clones; more than 85% were detected once. Clones ranked in the top ten supply around 4.5% of the sample.

The entry originates in a study of cytomegalovirus exposure and HLA in healthy donors (dated by TCRdb to the late 2010s). As for the study more broadly: A later analysis indicated that the 95 to 150 validation repertoires were generated on the platform also employed for the roughly 730 repertoires of the first cohort. The study aimed to test whether cataloging public T cell receptors could reveal signatures of past pathogen exposure. In addition to the first cohort of 666 subjects, a separate validation cohort of 120 different subjects was used. To predict cytomegalovirus infection status, the study brought together high-throughput TCR immunosequencing, statistical association of individual TCRs with disease status, and machine learning.

V is cut by 4 bases and J by 8 bases, and the space between the germline ends is 11 bases. The CDR3 numbers 13 residues from cysteine through phenylalanine. Left in the record is the CDR3 DNA by itself, 39 bases read in frame from the first base. Reading the germline V gene gives CDR1 KGHSH and CDR2 LQKENI. What the authors observed across the whole study: Across donors, most TCR sequences were observed very rarely, whereas some public TCRs were present in many individuals. In vitro tests confirmed that a few of the cytomegalovirus-associated TCR beta chains recognize cytomegalovirus antigens. The validation cohort had no HLA typing available for a later analysis, so co-occurrence within that cohort was assessed over all 120 or so repertoires. The authors suggested that the approach could potentially be generalized to other disease states and immunological phenotypes. In the study, some 160 TCR beta chains were listed as associated with cytomegalovirus. In both the original and validation cohorts, the classifier was reported to diagnose cytomegalovirus status with high specificity and sensitivity. Subsequent analysis determined that TCRs grouped into clusters in the first cohort also showed a tendency toward co-occurrence across the roughly 110 validation repertoires, and 94% of cluster scores exceeded 0.

The chain was built from TRBV18 and TRBJ1-4; the D gene lacks a confident call. The specimen was PBMCs. This receptor was taken from a man younger than 35 in good health and CMV-seropositive. The DNA reads as follows: TGTGCCAGCTCACGGTCCCAGAGGGAAAAACTGTTTTTT. This translates into CASSRSQREKLFF.